Presented here are 26 T cell receptor beta chains from one specimen sequenced in a study of STAT5B mutations in CD4+ large granular lymphocyte leukemia. Data came from immunoSEQ multiplex PCR; TCRdb stores just in-frame clones and leaves some out. The table has approximately 35,000 clones, around 76% seen once. The sample consisted of CD4+ T cells from blood buffy coats. The receptors derive from a human donor in good health.

This clone has a handful of counts. This rearrangement joins TRBV4-3 to TRBJ2-5, with 7 bases aligning to TRBD2. The V gene end was trimmed by 0 bases and the J gene end by 3 bases; junction bases not matched to a gene: 4. This CDR3 comprises 15 residues. Germline values: CDR1 LGHNA, CDR2 YSLEER. In DNA form, the CDR3 reads TGCGCCAGCAGCCAAGATGGACTAGAGGAAGAGACCCAGTACTTC. Amino acids: CASSQDGLEEETQYF.

The count of this clone is one. This chain joins TRBV19 and TRBJ1-2; TRBD1 matches at 7 bases. From germline, CDR1 is LNHDA and CDR2 SQIVND (reference sequence). This CDR3 comprises 16 residues. Trimming at V came to 8 bases and at J to 6 bases, leaving 18 bases not matched to a gene. CDR3 residues: CASRLQGGRGEDGYTF. In nucleotides, the CDR3 is TGTGCCAGTCGCCTTCAAGGGGGCAGGGGAGAGGATGGCTACACCTTC.

V is TRBV5-1 and J is TRBJ2-5; 9 nucleotides agree with TRBD1. The germline gives CDR1 SGHRS, CDR2 YFSETQ. This CDR3 has 16 residues. With V trimmed by 1 base and J by 4 bases, 8 bases remained unmatched. CDR3 sequence: CASSLLGQGFTETQYF. The CDR3 DNA sequence: TGCGCCAGCAGCTTGCTGGGACAGGGTTTTACAGAGACCCAGTACTTC.

This clone was recorded a few times. The chain joins TRBV2 to TRBJ1-4; D is undetermined. Trimming took off 2 bases at V and 10 bases at J, with 17 bases between the two ends. The germline gives CDR1 SNHLY, CDR2 FYNNEI. This CDR3 contains 15 residues. CDR3 DNA sequence: TGTGCCAGCAGTGAATCTGGCAGCCCCGAAGGAAAACTGTTTTTT. Its protein product is CASSESGSPEGKLFF.

This clone was detected only once. This chain joins TRBV9 and TRBJ2-2; 8 bases line up with TRBD1. CDR1 and CDR2 (germline): SGDLS, YYNGEE. This CDR3 region has 17 residues. Germline trimming cut 1 base from V and 4 bases from J; bases unmatched to any gene: 9. CDR3 sequence (DNA): TGTGCCAGCAGCGTAACGTCAGGGGGCGCGGGCACCGGGGAGCTGTTTTTT. This gives the protein CASSVTSGGAGTGELFF.

In this sample, this clone turned up a few times. The chain combines TRBV19 with TRBJ2-2; D is possibly TRBD1 (6 bases). Germline V CDR1 and CDR2: LNHDA, SQIVND (reference sequence). Deletions cut 3 bases from V and 5 bases from J, with 10 bases between. The CDR3 runs 14 residues. CDR3 DNA sequence: TGTGCCAGTAGTATTCGGACAGAAACCGGGGAGCTGTTTTTT. Residues: CASSIRTETGELFF.

This chain joins TRBV15 and TRBJ2-7; maybe TRBD1 (5 bases). With 7 bases removed from V and 0 bases from J, the gap between germline ends came to 19 bases. The CDR3 runs to 16 residues. Germline CDR1 and CDR2: LNHNV and YYDKDF (reference sequence). The CDR3 DNA reads as TGTGCCACCAACCAGTTATCAGGGAAAAGCTCCTACGAGCAGTACTTC. Translation gives CATNQLSGKSSYEQYF.

The chain combines TRBV19 with TRBJ1-2; D not resolved. The CDR3 totals 13 residues. The V gene's germline CDR1 is LNHDA and CDR2 SQIVND (reference sequence). V lost 4 bases to trimming and J lost 0 bases, with 6 bases between them. The CDR3 DNA is TGTGCCAGTAGTAAACCGTCTAACTATGGCTACACCTTC. Encoded protein: CASSKPSNYGYTF. The whole variable domain, filled in from reference TRBV19 and TRBJ1-2, reads DGGITQSPKYLFRKEGQNVTLSCEQNLNHDAMYWYRQDPGQGLRLIYYSQIVNDFQKGDIAEGYSVSREKKESFPLTVTSAQKNPTAFYLCASSKPSNYGYTFGSGTRLTVV.

V usage is TRBV11-3 and J usage is TRBJ2-1; TRBD2 matches at 14 bases. Germline-derived CDR1 and CDR2 are SGHNT and YENEEA. The V segment lost 5 bases and the J segment 4 bases; nucleotides outside the gene matches: 13. The CDR3 is 19 residues long. CDR3 loop: CASSVDGLAGGFFYNEQFF. The CDR3 region has the DNA TGTGCCAGCAGCGTTGACGGACTAGCGGGGGGTTTCTTTTACAATGAGCAGTTCTTC.

This sequence joins TRBV25-1 and TRBJ2-1; tentative D call: TRBD2 (6 bases). The CDR3 loop spans 15 amino acids. Germline CDR1 MGHDK, CDR2 SYGVNS. V shed 1 base and J shed 6 bases, with 13 bases lying between them. Here the CDR3 reads CASSEFTGGVNEQFF. Written as DNA, the CDR3 is TGTGCCAGCAGTGAATTTACCGGGGGTGTCAATGAGCAGTTCTTC. Filled out from reference TRBV25-1 and TRBJ2-1, the complete variable domain reads EADIYQTPRYLVIGTGKKITLECSQTMGHDKMYWYQQDPGMELHLIHYSYGVNSTEKGDLSSESTVSRIRTEHFPLTLESARPSHTSQYLCASSEFTGGVNEQFFGPGTRLTVL.

This chain connects TRBV5-1 to TRBJ1-1; 7 nucleotides agree with TRBD1. The V gene's germline CDR1 is SGHRS and CDR2 YFSETQ. Trimming at V came to 3 bases and at J to 1 base, leaving 6 bases not matched to a gene. The CDR3 totals 15 residues. The CDR3 reads CASSSVTGKNTEAFF. CDR3 nucleotides: TGCGCCAGCAGCTCCGTGACAGGGAAGAACACTGAAGCTTTCTTT.

V and J are TRBV4-3 and TRBJ1-2; unclear D gene. V lost 0 bases, J lost 4 bases, and 9 bases lay in between. The CDR3 consists of 14 residues. Germline assignment: CDR1 LGHNA and CDR2 YSLEER. The CDR3 loop reads CASSQEGVTYGYTF. CDR3 nucleotides: TGCGCCAGCAGCCAAGAGGGAGTTACCTATGGCTACACCTTC.

The genes are TRBV20-1 and TRBJ2-1; D is uncertain. Trimming cost V 3 bases and J 12 bases, with 9 bases left between them. This CDR3 is built from 10 residues. CDR1 is DFQATT, CDR2 SNEGSKA, per germline (reference sequence). The CDR3 coding sequence is TGCAGTGCTAGTCTAGACGGGCAGTTCTTC. This codes for CSASLDGQFF.

This chain uses TRBV5-4 with TRBJ2-1; 7 bases align to TRBD2. Germline V gene data show CDR1 as SGHNT and CDR2 as YYREEE (reference sequence). The CDR3 is 14 residues long. V was pared by 4 bases and J by 2 bases, with 3 bases of the junction left unmatched. The CDR3 DNA sequence: TGTGCCAGCAGCCTAGCGGCGGCCTACAATGAGCAGTTCTTC. Translated: CASSLAAAYNEQFF.

This clone is judged medium-sized. V is TRBV7-2 and J is TRBJ2-5; TRBD1 might be the D (7 bases). Germline CDR1 reads SGHTA; CDR2 reads FQGNSA. The CDR3 covers 15 residues. The ends were cut back, 5 bases at V and 5 bases at J, with 18 bases in the middle. CDR3 in DNA: TGTGCCAGCAGCCCAAGGACAGGTGGAGGGGAGACCCAGTACTTC. Amino acid sequence: CASSPRTGGGETQYF. Full variable domain (remainder filled in from reference TRBV7-2 and TRBJ2-5): GAGVSQSPSNKVTEKGKDVELRCDPISGHTALYWYRQSLGQGLEFLIYFQGNSAPDKSGLPSDRFSAERTGGSVSTLTIQRTQQEDSAVYLCASSPRTGGGETQYFGPGTRLLVL.

The chain joins TRBV11-3 to TRBJ2-7; D ambiguous. The germline gives CDR1 SGHNT, CDR2 YENEEA. Trimming pared 6 bases from V and 6 bases from J, leaving 12 bases between. This CDR3 contains 12 residues. The CDR3 spells CASRPPFGEQYF. CDR3 DNA: TGTGCCAGCAGGCCTCCCTTCGGCGAGCAGTACTTC. The complete variable domain, with remaining parts taken from reference TRBV11-3 and TRBJ2-7, reads EAGVVQSPRYKIIEKKQPVAFWCNPISGHNTLYWYLQNLGQGPELLIRYENEEAVDDSQLPKDRFSAERLKGVDSTLKIQPAELGDSAVYLCASRPPFGEQYFGPGTRLTVT.

This chain joins TRBV19 and TRBJ1-5; maybe TRBD1 (5 bases). The CDR3 consists of 17 residues. The V and J ends lost 6 bases and 3 bases respectively, with 21 bases between them. Germline values: CDR1 LNHDA, CDR2 SQIVND (reference sequence). The CDR3 loop reads CASRSGTPARNNQPQHF. The CDR3 nucleotides read TGTGCCAGTAGGTCCGGGACCCCCGCAAGGAACAATCAGCCCCAGCATTTT. The whole variable domain, filled in from reference TRBV19 and TRBJ1-5, reads DGGITQSPKYLFRKEGQNVTLSCEQNLNHDAMYWYRQDPGQGLRLIYYSQIVNDFQKGDIAEGYSVSREKKESFPLTVTSAQKNPTAFYLCASRSGTPARNNQPQHFGDGTRLSIL.

The J gene is TRBJ1-2, the V gene TRBV5-1; 9 bases are a match to TRBD1. This CDR3 region has 15 residues. The V gene's germline CDR1 is SGHRS and CDR2 YFSETQ. Trimming at V came to 4 bases and at J to 4 bases, leaving 8 bases not matched to a gene. The CDR3: CASSTRTGVSYGYTF. The CDR3 bases are TGCGCCAGCAGCACTCGGACAGGGGTGAGCTATGGCTACACCTTC.

The V call is TRBV7-8, the J call TRBJ2-3; 8 bases agree with TRBD2. The CDR3 covers 17 residues. V lost 2 bases and J lost 2; bases outside the gene matches: 9. From germline, CDR1 is SGHVS and CDR2 FQNEAQ. The CDR3 is CASSLKSLAGNTDTQYF. In nucleotides, the CDR3 is TGTGCCAGCAGCTTAAAGTCGCTAGCGGGCAACACAGATACGCAGTATTTT.

The chain carries TRBV4-3 and TRBJ2-7; D is unclear. The CDR3 length is 11 residues. Germline V gene lookup returns CDR1 LGHNA and CDR2 YSLEER. The V end was cut by 2 bases, the J end by 1 base, with 0 bases between. In DNA form, the CDR3 reads TGCGCCAGCAGCCAATCCTACGAGCAGTACTTC. Amino acids: CASSQSYEQYF.

This sequence joins TRBV7-9 and TRBJ2-7; D perhaps matches TRBD1 (5 bases). The V and J ends lost 5 bases and 2 bases respectively, with 13 bases between them. There are 14 residues in the CDR3. Germline V lookup: CDR1 SEHNR, CDR2 FQNEAQ (reference sequence). The CDR3 DNA follows: TGTGCCAGCAGCCCGAGACAGTTACCCTACGAGCAGTACTTC. Amino acids: CASSPRQLPYEQYF.

This chain's CDR3 is CASSLELAGDTQYF. CDR3 sequence (DNA): TGTGCCAGCAGCTTAGAACTCGCGGGTGATACGCAGTATTTT. The chain uses TRBV11-2 and TRBJ2-3, with D possibly being TRBD2 (5 bases). The length of the CDR3 is 14 residues. Germline CDR1 reads SGHAT; CDR2 reads FQNNGV. The ends were cut back, 0 bases at V and 6 bases at J, with 10 bases in the middle.

The chain joins TRBV19 to TRBJ2-7; D not certain. The CDR3 consists of 16 residues. Trimming shortened V by 7 bases and J by 0 bases, and 19 bases separated the two germline ends. Germline V gene sequence: CDR1 LNHDA, CDR2 SQIVND (reference sequence). CDR3 region: CASNVTPYKSSYEQYF. The CDR3 region has the DNA TGTGCCAGTAACGTGACTCCCTACAAAAGCTCCTACGAGCAGTACTTC. Supplemented by reference TRBV19 and TRBJ2-7, the full variable domain reads DGGITQSPKYLFRKEGQNVTLSCEQNLNHDAMYWYRQDPGQGLRLIYYSQIVNDFQKGDIAEGYSVSREKKESFPLTVTSAQKNPTAFYLCASNVTPYKSSYEQYFGPGTRLTVT.

This clone ranks as medium-sized. The rearrangement uses TRBV28 and TRBJ2-7; TRBD2 matches 10 bases. The CDR3 consists of 15 residues. The germline V gene encodes CDR1 MDHEN and CDR2 SYDVKM. The junction had 4 bases not matched to a gene; V was cut back by 3 bases and J by 2 bases. This CDR3 is CASSFLAGATYEQYF. The CDR3 coding sequence is TGTGCCAGCAGTTTCCTAGCGGGAGCCACCTACGAGCAGTACTTC.

V is TRBV9 and J is TRBJ1-4, with a tentative D call TRBD1 (5 bases). The germline gives CDR1 SGDLS, CDR2 YYNGEE. The CDR3 length is 18 residues. V lost 3 bases, J lost 0 bases, and 18 bases lay in between. CDR3 in amino acids: CASSGVRRQPTTNEKLFF. DNA for the CDR3: TGTGCCAGCAGCGGGGTAAGGAGACAGCCCACAACTAATGAAAAACTGTTTTTT. Variable domain in full (rest from reference TRBV9 and TRBJ1-4): DSGVTQTPKHLITATGQRVTLRCSPRSGDLSVYWYQQSLDQGLQFLIQYYNGEERAKGNILERFSAQQFPDLHSELNLSSLELGDSALYFCASSGVRRQPTTNEKLFFGSGTQLSVL.

The chain joins TRBV11-1 to TRBJ2-7; D is ambiguous. This CDR3 is 14 amino acids long. V was pared by 3 bases and J by 0 bases, with 9 bases between. Germline-derived CDR1 and CDR2 are SGHAT and FQDESV (reference sequence). The CDR3 DNA is TGTGCCAGCAGCTTTCGGACCAGCTCCTACGAGCAGTACTTC. Protein sequence: CASSFRTSSYEQYF.